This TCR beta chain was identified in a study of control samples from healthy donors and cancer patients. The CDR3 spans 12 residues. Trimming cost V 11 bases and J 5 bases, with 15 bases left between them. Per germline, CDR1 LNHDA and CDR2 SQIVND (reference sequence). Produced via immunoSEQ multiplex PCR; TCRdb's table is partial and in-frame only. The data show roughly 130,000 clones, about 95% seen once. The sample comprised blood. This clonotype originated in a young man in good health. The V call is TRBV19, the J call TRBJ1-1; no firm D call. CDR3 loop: CAVQSRWTEAFF. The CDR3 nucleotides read TGTGCCGTACAGAGCCGGTGGACTGAAGCTTTCTTT.